Shown below are 19 T cell receptor beta chains from a single sample sequenced in a study of immune evolution from preneoplasia to lung adenocarcinoma. Assay: immunoSEQ multiplex PCR; the TCRdb copy retains only in-frame clones and omits some. This table has some 10,000 clones, about nine tenths appearing once. The sample taken for sequencing was FFPE invasive lung adenocarcinoma tissue. The source is a person aged 65 to 85 with invasive lung adenocarcinoma.

The chain joins TRBV18 to TRBJ2-5, with D tentatively TRBD2 (6 bases). The V gene lost 4 bases and the J gene lost 4 bases, with 13 bases spanning the gap. Germline CDR1 and CDR2: KGHSH and LQKENI. CDR3 length: 14 amino acids. In nucleotides, the CDR3 is TGTGCCAGCTCACTCGGGACTCGCCGAGAGACCCAGTACTTC. Translation: CASSLGTRRETQYF.

The V call is TRBV6-1, the J call TRBJ2-7; 12 nucleotides align to TRBD1. CDR1 and CDR2 (germline): MNHNS, SASEGT. J lost 5 bases, V lost 6 bases, and 5 bases had no gene match. The CDR3 runs 14 residues. As DNA, the CDR3 is TGTGCCAGCAGGGGACAGGGGGCTTACAACGAGCAGTACTTC. This sequence encodes CASRGQGAYNEQYF.

This chain connects TRBV10-2 to TRBJ1-2; 9 positions agree with TRBD1. Trimming cost V 0 bases and J 1 base; bases outside gene matches: 3. The CDR3 length is 16 residues. From germline, CDR1 is WSHSY and CDR2 SAAADI. The chain's CDR3 is CASSESMTGGNYGYTF. The CDR3 coding sequence is TGCGCCAGCAGTGAGTCGATGACAGGGGGTAACTATGGCTACACCTTC.

The chain couples TRBV7-2 to TRBJ2-1; 13 bases align to TRBD2. Germline V gives CDR1 SGHTA, CDR2 FQGNSA. The ends lost 8 bases at V and 8 bases at J; junction bases unmatched: 12. The CDR3 extends over 16 amino acids. CDR3 sequence reads: CASLSRGTSGTDEQFF. The CDR3 DNA reads as TGTGCCAGCCTTAGTAGGGGGACTAGCGGGACGGATGAGCAGTTCTTC.

The V call is TRBV28, the J call TRBJ2-1; D might be TRBD2 (5 bases). The V gene lost 4 bases and the J gene lost 6 bases, with 7 bases spanning the gap. There are 12 residues in the CDR3. In germline, CDR1 is MDHEN, CDR2 SYDVKM. CDR3 in DNA: TGTGCCAGCAGTTCTAGCTTCAATGAGCAGTTCTTC. As protein: CASSSSFNEQFF.

The V call is TRBV27, the J call TRBJ2-7; no firm D call. Per germline, CDR1 MNHEY and CDR2 SMNVEV (reference sequence). This CDR3 is built from 15 residues. V was trimmed by 4 bases and J by 4 bases, leaving 17 bases between them. Here the CDR3 reads CASSSTTALRYEQYF. The CDR3, as DNA: TGTGCCAGCAGTTCAACGACCGCCCTGAGATACGAGCAGTACTTC.

The chain is built from TRBV11-2 and TRBJ2-5; TRBD2 matches at 12 bases. The germline CDR1 and CDR2 sequences are SGHAT and FQNNGV. Trimming took 5 bases from V and 4 from J; bases not matched to a gene: 8. This CDR3 spans 16 amino acids. CDR3 sequence: CASSPTRTSGTETQYF. The CDR3 nucleotides read TGTGCCAGCAGCCCAACAAGGACTAGCGGGACAGAGACCCAGTACTTC.

The V gene is TRBV11-2, the J gene TRBJ2-7; 7 bases match TRBD1. CDR1 is SGHAT and CDR2 is FQNNGV in the germline V gene. The V and J ends lost 5 bases and 3 bases, in that order; junction bases with no gene match: 4. The CDR3 is 13 residues long. The CDR3 DNA follows: TGTGCCAGCAGCCACGGGGACAGCTACGAGCAGTACTTC. Amino acids: CASSHGDSYEQYF.

The genes are TRBV5-6 and TRBJ1-4; TRBD1 might be the D (6 bases). The CDR3 runs to 13 residues. Trimming shortened V by 4 bases and J by 10 bases, and 14 bases separated the two germline ends. In germline, CDR1 is SGHDT, CDR2 YYEEEE. CDR3 loop: CASSLDSGSKLFF. The CDR3 DNA is TGTGCCAGCAGCCTGGACAGCGGGTCAAAACTGTTTTTT.

This chain uses TRBV7-9 with TRBJ2-3; 7 bases map to TRBD2. V gave up 2 bases and J gave up 0 bases; unmatched junction bases: 2. Germline CDR1 reads SEHNR; CDR2 reads FQNEAQ (reference sequence). CDR3 length: 15 amino acids. The CDR3 spells CASSLLSGSTDTQYF. Here the CDR3 DNA reads TGTGCCAGCAGCTTACTTAGCGGGAGCACAGATACGCAGTATTTT.

The CDR3: CASSLYVGVGGYTF. The DNA for the CDR3 is TGTGCCAGCAGTTTATATGTGGGGGTGGGAGGCTACACCTTC. The chain employs TRBV28 and TRBJ1-2; D is possibly TRBD1 (5 bases). Trimming left V 1 base short and J 8 bases short, with 14 bases between. Germline V gives CDR1 MDHEN, CDR2 SYDVKM. The CDR3 has 14 amino acids.

The sample holds one count of this clone. This chain joins TRBV28 and TRBJ2-7; D is unclear. Germline CDR1 reads MDHEN; CDR2 reads SYDVKM. The ends were cut back, 0 bases at V and 1 base at J, with 16 bases in the middle. The CDR3 spans 17 residues. CDR3 sequence: CASSLWRTAYISYEQYF. The CDR3 region has the DNA TGTGCCAGCAGTTTATGGCGTACAGCGTATATATCCTACGAGCAGTACTTC. The full variable domain, in which reference TRBV28 and TRBJ2-7 provide the parts outside the CDR3, is DVKVTQSSRYLVKRTGEKVFLECVQDMDHENMFWYRQDPGLGLRLIYFSYDVKMKEKGDIPEGYSVSREKKERFSLILESASTNQTSMYLCASSLWRTAYISYEQYFGPGTRLTVT.

The sample holds a few counts of this clone. The V and J genes are TRBV7-3 and TRBJ1-2; 11 bases agree with TRBD1. Germline V gene data show CDR1 as SGHTA and CDR2 as FQGTGA. V was pared by 5 bases and J by 4 bases, with 6 bases of the junction left unmatched. CDR3 length: 15 amino acids. The CDR3 DNA is TGTGCCAGCAGCCCCGGACAGGGGGCAATCTATGGCTACACCTTC. Its protein is CASSPGQGAIYGYTF.

J is TRBJ2-7 and V is TRBV28; weak D call: TRBD1 (6 bases). Between the trimmed V and J ends, which lost 6 bases and 2 bases, there was a span of 17 bases. The CDR3 extends over 15 amino acids. Germline V gene data show CDR1 as MDHEN and CDR2 as SYDVKM. DNA for the CDR3: TGTGCCAGCAGCCCAGCAGGGGCAGTAGCCTACGAGCAGTACTTC. Translation gives CASSPAGAVAYEQYF. The variable domain in full, with the rest retrieved from reference TRBV28 and TRBJ2-7, is DVKVTQSSRYLVKRTGEKVFLECVQDMDHENMFWYRQDPGLGLRLIYFSYDVKMKEKGDIPEGYSVSREKKERFSLILESASTNQTSMYLCASSPAGAVAYEQYFGPGTRLTVT.

This chain uses TRBV6-1 with TRBJ1-2; 8 bases map to TRBD1. The germline CDR1 and CDR2 sequences are MNHNS and SASEGT. V shed 4 bases and J 3 bases; nucleotides not matched to a gene: 4. The CDR3 is 14 amino acids. The CDR3 DNA reads TGTGCCAGCAGTGGCAGGGGGCTCGACTATGGCTACACCTTC. Its protein is CASSGRGLDYGYTF.

The chain joins TRBV18 to TRBJ2-7, with a weak D call TRBD2 (6 bases). Trimming pared 4 bases from V and 4 bases from J, leaving 11 bases between. The V gene's germline CDR1 is KGHSH and CDR2 LQKENI. The CDR3 is 13 residues long. The CDR3 is CASSRDGGYEQYF. The CDR3 bases are TGTGCCAGCTCACGGGACGGAGGGTACGAGCAGTACTTC.

The V call is TRBV2, the J call TRBJ2-5, with D hard to call. Trimming pared 6 bases from V and 0 bases from J, leaving 11 bases between. The CDR3 is 14 amino acids. From germline, CDR1 is SNHLY and CDR2 FYNNEI. The CDR3 sequence is CASSSGVYQETQYF. The CDR3 DNA is TGTGCCAGCAGCTCCGGAGTGTACCAAGAGACCCAGTACTTC.

The chain couples TRBV11-2 to TRBJ2-5, with 8 positions matching TRBD1. Germline CDR1 is SGHAT and CDR2 is FQNNGV. V was pared by 5 bases and J by 0 bases, with 8 bases of the junction left unmatched. The CDR3 is made up of 16 amino acids. CDR3 sequence (DNA): TGTGCCAGCAGCCCAGGACAGGGACCCTACCAAGAGACCCAGTACTTC. As protein: CASSPGQGPYQETQYF.

CDR3 in amino acids: CAWKGQGANYGYTF. In DNA form, the CDR3 reads TGTGCCTGGAAAGGTCAGGGAGCTAACTATGGCTACACCTTC. The V gene is TRBV30, the J gene TRBJ1-2, with D possibly TRBD1 on 5 matching bases. Trimming left V 4 bases short and J 0 bases short, with 12 bases between. Germline CDR1 is GTSNPN and CDR2 is SVGIG (reference sequence). This CDR3 contains 14 residues. Variable domain in full (rest from reference TRBV30 and TRBJ1-2): SQTIHQWPATLVQPVGSPLSLECTVEGTSNPNLYWYRQAAGRGLQLLFYSVGIGQISSEVPQNLSASRPQDRQFILSSKKLLLSDSGFYLCAWKGQGANYGYTFGSGTRLTVV.